This TCR beta chain was sequenced for a study of blood T cells in healthy people across ages. Germline values: CDR1 SGHTA, CDR2 FQGTGA. This CDR3 is built from 15 residues. V lost 6 bases, J lost 3 bases, and 17 bases lay in between. A second roughly 6 to 12 cycle PCR used barcoded and J-beta primers. Each cDNA molecule carried a tag from a template-switch adaptor that contained 12 random nucleotides. TCRdb reanalysed the 5' RACE reads using MiXCR and keeps one entry per CDR3 protein. The table shows 950,000 to 1,200,000 distinct CDR3 sequences, with roughly two fifths occurring only once. The V call is TRBV7-3, the J call TRBJ1-2, with D unclear. The receptor comes from a man aged 18 to 35 in good health. The specimen was blood. The chain's CDR3 is CASSSMAILDYGYTF. As DNA, the CDR3 is TGTGCCAGCAGTTCAATGGCCATCCTTGACTATGGCTACACCTTC.